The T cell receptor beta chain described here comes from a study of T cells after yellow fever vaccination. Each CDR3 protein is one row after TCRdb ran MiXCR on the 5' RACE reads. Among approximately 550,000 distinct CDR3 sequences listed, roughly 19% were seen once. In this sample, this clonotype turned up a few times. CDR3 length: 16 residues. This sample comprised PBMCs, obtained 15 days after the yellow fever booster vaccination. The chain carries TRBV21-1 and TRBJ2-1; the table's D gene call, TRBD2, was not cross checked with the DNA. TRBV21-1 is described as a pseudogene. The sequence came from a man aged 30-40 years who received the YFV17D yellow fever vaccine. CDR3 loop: CASSLLTSDTYNEQFF. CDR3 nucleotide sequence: TGTGCCAGCAGCCTCCTGACTAGCGATACCTACAATGAGCAGTTCTTC.